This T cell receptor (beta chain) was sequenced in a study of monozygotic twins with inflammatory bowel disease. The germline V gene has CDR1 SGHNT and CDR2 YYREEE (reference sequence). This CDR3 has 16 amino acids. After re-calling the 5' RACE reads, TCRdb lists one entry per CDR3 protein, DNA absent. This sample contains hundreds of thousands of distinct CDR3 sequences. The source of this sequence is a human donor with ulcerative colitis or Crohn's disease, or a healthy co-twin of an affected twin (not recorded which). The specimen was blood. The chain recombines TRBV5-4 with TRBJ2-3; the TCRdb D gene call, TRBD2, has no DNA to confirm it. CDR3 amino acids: CASSLGLRVSTDTQYF. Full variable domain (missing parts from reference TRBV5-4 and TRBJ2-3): ETGVTQSPTHLIKTRGQQVTLRCSSQSGHNTVSWYQQALGQGPQFIFQYYREEENGRGNFPPRFSGLQFPNYSSELNVNALELDDSALYLCASSLGLRVSTDTQYFGPGTRLTVL.